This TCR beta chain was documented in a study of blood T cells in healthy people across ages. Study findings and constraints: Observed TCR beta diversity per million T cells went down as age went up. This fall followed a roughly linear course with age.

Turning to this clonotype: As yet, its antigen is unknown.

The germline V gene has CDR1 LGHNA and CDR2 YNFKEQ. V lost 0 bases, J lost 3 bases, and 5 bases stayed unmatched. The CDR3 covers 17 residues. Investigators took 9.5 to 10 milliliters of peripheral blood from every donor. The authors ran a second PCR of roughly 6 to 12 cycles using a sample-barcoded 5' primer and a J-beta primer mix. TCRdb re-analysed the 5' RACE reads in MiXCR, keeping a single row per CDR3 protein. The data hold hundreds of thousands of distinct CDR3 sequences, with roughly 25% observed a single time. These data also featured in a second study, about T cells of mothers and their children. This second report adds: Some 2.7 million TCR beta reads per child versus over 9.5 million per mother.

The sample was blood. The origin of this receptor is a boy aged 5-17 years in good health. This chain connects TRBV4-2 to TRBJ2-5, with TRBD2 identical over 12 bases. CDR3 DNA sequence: TGTGCCAGCAGCCAAGAGAAGAGGACTAGCGGGGAAGAGACCCAGTACTTC. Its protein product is CASSQEKRTSGEETQYF.